This is a list of T cell receptor beta chains from one sample in a study of cytomegalovirus exposure and HLA in healthy donors. Libraries were prepared by immunoSEQ multiplex PCR; TCRdb keeps only in-frame clonotypes and omits some of them. This sample has some 78,000 clones; approximately 80% occur once, and the top ten carry approximately 31%. Sequenced: PBMCs. These receptors were collected from a man aged 50-60 years in good health and CMV-seropositive. The CDR3 runs from the conserved cysteine through the conserved F or W. The D gene is left open where the match is weak. The size of a clone is reported for some rows only, either as once, few or many, or as a class for expanded clones.

clone_size: .; d_call: .; cdr3_length: 17; j_call: TRBJ2-5; v_call: TRBV18; cdr3_aa: CASSPRASASYQETQYF; cdr3_nt: TGTGCCAGCTCACCACGGGCGTCAGCATCCTACCAAGAGACCCAGTACTTC
clone_size: few; d_call: TRBD2; cdr3_length: 16; j_call: TRBJ2-1; v_call: TRBV2; cdr3_aa: CASRADRLAGGNEQFF; cdr3_nt: TGTGCCAGCAGGGCCGACAGGCTAGCGGGGGGGAATGAGCAGTTCTTC
clone_size: once; d_call: .; cdr3_length: 13; j_call: TRBJ1-2; v_call: TRBV2; cdr3_aa: CASSRTARGGYTF; cdr3_nt: TGTGCCAGCAGTCGGACAGCCCGGGGTGGCTACACCTTC
clone_size: .; d_call: .; cdr3_length: 12; j_call: TRBJ2-7; v_call: TRBV7-9; cdr3_aa: CASGNRAIEQYF; cdr3_nt: TGTGCCAGCGGAAACAGGGCGATCGAGCAGTACTTC
clone_size: .; d_call: .; cdr3_length: 14; j_call: TRBJ1-2; v_call: TRBV14; cdr3_aa: CASSQDIGSYGYTF; cdr3_nt: TGTGCCAGCAGCCAAGACATCGGGTCGTATGGCTACACCTTC
clone_size: .; d_call: .; cdr3_length: 13; j_call: TRBJ1-1; v_call: TRBV11-3; cdr3_aa: CASSLQDGTRAFF; cdr3_nt: TGTGCCAGCAGCCTCCAAGACGGGACAAGAGCTTTCTTT
clone_size: .; d_call: .; cdr3_length: 14; j_call: TRBJ1-4; v_call: TRBV19; cdr3_aa: CASNPSTTNEKLFF; cdr3_nt: TGTGCCAGTAACCCAAGCACAACTAATGAAAAACTGTTTTTT
clone_size: .; d_call: .; cdr3_length: 17; j_call: TRBJ2-6; v_call: TRBV19; cdr3_aa: CASSIEVLSSGANGLTF; cdr3_nt: TGTGCCAGTAGTATAGAGGTCTTAAGCTCTGGGGCCAACGGCCTGACTTTC
clone_size: .; d_call: TRBD2; cdr3_length: 18; j_call: TRBJ2-5; v_call: TRBV7-2; cdr3_aa: CASSLEPRPSGNMETQYF; cdr3_nt: TGTGCCAGCAGCTTAGAACCCCGGCCTAGCGGTAATATGGAGACCCAGTACTTC
clone_size: .; d_call: TRBD2; cdr3_length: 20; j_call: TRBJ2-3; v_call: TRBV30; cdr3_aa: CAWSTTLAGWGGVTTDTQYF; cdr3_nt: TGTGCCTGGAGCACAACACTAGCGGGATGGGGGGGGGTAACGACAGATACGCAGTATTTT
clone_size: .; d_call: .; cdr3_length: 14; j_call: TRBJ1-3; v_call: TRBV19; cdr3_aa: CASSTGLPGNTIYF; cdr3_nt: TGTGCCAGTAGTACGGGACTACCTGGAAACACCATATATTTT
clone_size: .; d_call: TRBD1; cdr3_length: 15; j_call: TRBJ2-5; v_call: TRBV5-4; cdr3_aa: CASSLVGQSRGTQYF; cdr3_nt: TGTGCCAGCAGCTTGGTGGGACAGTCCCGGGGGACCCAGTACTTC
clone_size: once; d_call: .; cdr3_length: 14; j_call: TRBJ2-3; v_call: TRBV2; cdr3_aa: CASSEALRGDTQYF; cdr3_nt: TGTGCCAGCAGTGAAGCGCTTCGAGGAGATACGCAGTATTTT
clone_size: .; d_call: TRBD2; cdr3_length: 16; j_call: TRBJ2-1; v_call: TRBV7-7; cdr3_aa: CASSLASGSAYNEQFF; cdr3_nt: TGTGCCAGCAGCTTAGCGAGCGGGAGCGCCTACAATGAGCAGTTCTTC
clone_size: .; d_call: TRBD2; cdr3_length: 14; j_call: TRBJ2-7; v_call: TRBV29-1; cdr3_aa: CSVEVGGLAYEQYF; cdr3_nt: TGCAGCGTTGAAGTGGGAGGACTAGCCTACGAGCAGTACTTC
clone_size: once; d_call: TRBD1; cdr3_length: 13; j_call: TRBJ2-1; v_call: TRBV5-6; cdr3_aa: CASSSTGGSEQFF; cdr3_nt: TGTGCCAGCAGCTCAACAGGGGGGAGTGAGCAGTTCTTC
clone_size: .; d_call: .; cdr3_length: 11; j_call: TRBJ2-1; v_call: TRBV11-3; cdr3_aa: CASSLGREQFF; cdr3_nt: TGTGCCAGCAGCTTAGGCCGGGAGCAGTTCTTC
clone_size: .; d_call: TRBD1; cdr3_length: 14; j_call: TRBJ1-3; v_call: TRBV6-1; cdr3_aa: CASWDRGQGNTIYF; cdr3_nt: TGTGCCTCTTGGGACAGGGGGCAGGGAAACACCATATATTTT
clone_size: .; d_call: TRBD1; cdr3_length: 15; j_call: TRBJ1-1; v_call: TRBV18; cdr3_aa: CASSPGWDRGTEAFF; cdr3_nt: TGTGCCAGCTCACCCGGTTGGGACAGGGGGACTGAAGCTTTCTTT
clone_size: few; d_call: .; cdr3_length: 14; j_call: TRBJ1-2; v_call: TRBV2; cdr3_aa: CASSVRSPNYGYTF; cdr3_nt: TGTGCCAGCAGTGTGCGGTCTCCCAACTATGGCTACACCTTC